The 30 T cell receptor beta chains given below trace back to one sample, sequenced in a study of blood T cell repertoires in COVID-19. TCRdb's table, derived via immunoSEQ multiplex PCR, lists solely in-frame clones and lacks some. The sample consists of 25,000 to 30,000 clones, 85% to 95% of them appearing once. Sequenced input: peripheral blood. The receptors were gathered from a human donor with active COVID-19. The donor label of this sample is uncertain.

The chain joins TRBV19 to TRBJ2-4, with 14 bases identical to TRBD2. The CDR3 totals 18 residues. Per the germline V gene, CDR1 is LNHDA and CDR2 is SQIVND (reference sequence). V lost 0 bases, J lost 3 bases, and 4 bases stayed unmatched. The CDR3 here is CASSIETSGGASKNIQYF. In DNA form, the CDR3 reads TGTGCCAGTAGTATAGAGACTAGCGGGGGGGCAAGCAAAAACATTCAGTACTTC.

The V call is TRBV5-6, the J call TRBJ2-7, with TRBD1 matching over 8 bases. V shed 7 bases and J 2 bases; nucleotides not matched to a gene: 8. Germline loops: CDR1 SGHDT, CDR2 YYEEEE. This CDR3 is 14 amino acids long. CDR3 in amino acids: CASLVWGQAYEQYF. The CDR3 DNA follows: TGTGCCAGCTTGGTGTGGGGACAGGCCTACGAGCAGTACTTC. Together with reference TRBV5-6 and TRBJ2-7, the CDR3 gives the full variable domain: DAGVTQSPTHLIKTRGQQVTLRCSPKSGHDTVSWYQQALGQGPQFIFQYYEEEERQRGNFPDRFSGHQFPNYSSELNVNALLLGDSALYLCASLVWGQAYEQYFGPGTRLTVT.

This chain links TRBV28 with TRBJ2-1; D not certain. Germline V gives CDR1 MDHEN, CDR2 SYDVKM. The CDR3 contains 14 residues. V was pared by 7 bases and J by 3 bases, with 13 bases between. Here the CDR3 DNA reads TGTGCCAGCAATAAGGCGGTCATCTACAATGAGCAGTTCTTC. As protein: CASNKAVIYNEQFF.

J is TRBJ2-7 and V is TRBV5-4; D gene unclear. Per the germline V gene, CDR1 is SGHNT and CDR2 is YYREEE (reference sequence). The V end lost 1 base, the J end lost 0 bases, and 5 bases lay between the germline ends. This CDR3 region has 13 residues. For the CDR3, the DNA is TGTGCCAGCAGCTTGATGAGCTCCTACGAGCAGTACTTC. Protein product: CASSLMSSYEQYF. The full variable domain, with the rest looked up from reference TRBV5-4 and TRBJ2-7, is ETGVTQSPTHLIKTRGQQVTLRCSSQSGHNTVSWYQQALGQGPQFIFQYYREEENGRGNFPPRFSGLQFPNYSSELNVNALELDDSALYLCASSLMSSYEQYFGPGTRLTVT.

V usage is TRBV11-2 and J usage is TRBJ2-5, with 8 nucleotides matching TRBD1. Germline V CDR1 and CDR2: SGHAT, FQNNGV. Trimming took 5 bases from V and 5 from J; bases not matched to a gene: 7. The CDR3 covers 14 residues. The CDR3 DNA reads TGTGCCAGCAGCACCCCAGGGGGCGGGGAGACCCAGTACTTC. Translated: CASSTPGGGETQYF.

This sequence joins TRBV7-9 and TRBJ2-1; no reliable D call. This CDR3 is 15 amino acids long. CDR1 SEHNR and CDR2 FQNEAQ come from the germline V gene (reference sequence). V lost 4 bases to trimming and J lost 7 bases, with 17 bases between them. CDR3 region: CASSSDPQSRNEQFF. DNA for the CDR3: TGTGCCAGCAGCTCTGACCCCCAGTCGCGGAATGAGCAGTTCTTC.

J is TRBJ2-1 and V is TRBV27, with D uncertain. Trimming took off 11 bases at V and 2 bases at J, with 16 bases between the two ends. CDR3 length equals 14 residues. Looked up from germline, CDR1 is MNHEY and CDR2 is SMNVEV (reference sequence). As DNA, the CDR3 is TGTGCCTCGCGCTCCCGCAGGACCTACAATGAGCAGTTCTTC. This translates into CASRSRRTYNEQFF.

V is TRBV2 and J is TRBJ1-2; a weak D match, TRBD1 (5 bases). Trimming left V 7 bases short and J 3 bases short, with 15 bases between. The CDR3 contains 14 residues. Germline V gives CDR1 SNHLY, CDR2 FYNNEI. CDR3 loop: CASTPGGEDYGYTF. CDR3 sequence (DNA): TGTGCCAGCACCCCCGGGGGAGAAGACTATGGCTACACCTTC.

The chain employs TRBV9 and TRBJ2-1, with 12 nucleotides matching TRBD1. The CDR3 is 16 amino acids. V shed 3 bases and J 8 bases; nucleotides not matched to a gene: 9. CDR1 is SGDLS, CDR2 YYNGEE, per germline. The CDR3 DNA is TGTGCCAGCAGCGGACTTCCGGGACAGGGGGCCGATGAGCAGTTCTTC. It encodes CASSGLPGQGADEQFF.

V gene TRBV5-1 combines with J gene TRBJ2-3; D might be TRBD2 (6 bases). Germline CDR1 SGHRS, CDR2 YFSETQ. This CDR3 is built from 17 residues. V was trimmed by 4 bases and J by 0 bases, leaving 18 bases between them. The DNA for the CDR3 is TGCGCCAGCAGCCCGGACGGTGGGACTGGTAGCACAGATACGCAGTATTTT. It is translated as CASSPDGGTGSTDTQYF. The full variable domain, with the rest looked up from reference TRBV5-1 and TRBJ2-3, is KAGVTQTPRYLIKTRGQQVTLSCSPISGHRSVSWYQQTPGQGLQFLFEYFSETQRNKGNFPGRFSGRQFSNSRSEMNVSTLELGDSALYLCASSPDGGTGSTDTQYFGPGTRLTVL.

The chain combines TRBV5-5 with TRBJ1-2; TRBD1 matches at 7 bases. Trimming cost V 0 bases and J 2 bases; bases outside gene matches: 4. The CDR3 totals 15 residues. The germline CDR1 and CDR2 sequences are SGHKS and YYEKEE (reference sequence). CDR3 protein: CASSLGQGLNYGYTF. CDR3 DNA sequence: TGTGCCAGCAGCTTGGGACAGGGATTAAACTATGGCTACACCTTC.

The chain joins TRBV7-2 to TRBJ2-1; 7 nucleotides align to TRBD1. The V and J ends lost 0 bases and 9 bases, in that order; junction bases with no gene match: 8. The CDR3 runs 15 residues. Germline CDR1 is SGHTA and CDR2 is FQGNSA. CDR3 protein: CASSLAGQGVGEQFF. The CDR3 bases are TGTGCCAGCAGCTTAGCGGGGCAGGGGGTGGGTGAGCAGTTCTTC.

V usage is TRBV19 and J usage is TRBJ2-1; TRBD2 matches at 11 bases. The V gene end was trimmed by 3 bases and the J gene end by 7 bases; junction bases not matched to a gene: 20. The germline V gene encodes CDR1 LNHDA and CDR2 SQIVND (reference sequence). The CDR3 contains 20 residues. The CDR3 spells CASSIRRLAGGPSFGNEQFF. The DNA of the CDR3 is TGTGCCAGTAGTATCAGGCGCCTAGCGGGAGGACCGTCTTTTGGTAATGAGCAGTTCTTC.

V and J are TRBV18 and TRBJ2-7; possible D gene TRBD1, 6 bases. Trimming cost V 1 base and J 5 bases, with 12 bases left between them. This CDR3 spans 14 amino acids. Per germline, CDR1 KGHSH and CDR2 LQKENI. The CDR3, as DNA: TGTGCCAGCTCACCACAAACAGGGTCAAACGAGCAGTACTTC. This codes for CASSPQTGSNEQYF.

The chain has TRBV24-1 and TRBJ2-5; D is possibly TRBD2 (5 bases). V lost 0 bases and J 2 bases, leaving 15 bases between the germline ends. This CDR3 region has 17 residues. Germline CDR1 reads KGHDR; CDR2 reads SFDVKD. The CDR3 loop is CATSDLILGSGQETQYF. The CDR3 coding sequence is TGTGCCACCAGTGATTTGATCCTAGGGTCGGGGCAAGAGACCCAGTACTTC.

The J gene is TRBJ2-5, the V gene TRBV10-1; tentatively, D is TRBD1 (6 bases). CDR3 length: 14 amino acids. Trimming took 3 bases from V and 5 from J, leaving 13 bases between them. Germline CDR1 WNHNN, CDR2 SYGVQD (reference sequence). The CDR3 sequence: CASSDEAGDETQYF. CDR3 nucleotides: TGCGCCAGCAGTGATGAGGCAGGGGACGAGACCCAGTACTTC.

This CDR3 is CASSLVSRRTSTDTQYF. CDR3 nucleotide sequence: TGTGCCAGCAGCTTAGTTTCGCGCCGAACTAGCACAGATACGCAGTATTTT. This chain connects TRBV7-9 to TRBJ2-3, with no clear D. This CDR3 has 17 residues. The V end was cut by 1 base, the J end by 0 bases, with 14 bases between. Germline V CDR1 and CDR2: SEHNR, FQNEAQ (reference sequence). The variable domain in full, with the rest retrieved from reference TRBV7-9 and TRBJ2-3, is DTGVSQNPRHKITKRGQNVTFRCDPISEHNRLYWYRQTLGQGPEFLTYFQNEAQLEKSRLLSDRFSAERPKGSFSTLEIQRTEQGDSAMYLCASSLVSRRTSTDTQYFGPGTRLTVL.

This chain uses TRBV19 with TRBJ2-7; 8 nucleotides agree with TRBD1. This CDR3 has 15 residues. Germline V lookup: CDR1 LNHDA, CDR2 SQIVND (reference sequence). Trimming at V came to 3 bases and at J to 5 bases, leaving 9 bases not matched to a gene. The CDR3 is CASSISAGGLDEQYF. The DNA for the CDR3 is TGTGCCAGTAGTATTTCGGCAGGGGGCTTGGACGAGCAGTACTTC.

A word on this clone: Other DNA sequences in the sample encode the same CDR3. The chain joins TRBV6-1 to TRBJ1-4, with D tentatively TRBD1 (6 bases). This CDR3 region has 15 residues. CDR1 and CDR2 (germline): MNHNS, SASEGT. V was clipped by 0 bases and J by 2 bases, with 7 bases between them. The CDR3 sequence: CASSEARGTNEKLFF. The CDR3 coding sequence is TGTGCCAGCAGTGAAGCAAGGGGGACTAATGAAAAACTGTTTTTT.

For the CDR3, the DNA is TGTGCCAGCAGCACTAGACTAGCGGCCAATGAGCAGTTCTTC. Translated, it gives CASSTRLAANEQFF. V usage is TRBV21-1 and J usage is TRBJ2-1; TRBD2 reflects the table's D call only, with no check against the DNA. TRBV21-1 is assigned pseudogene status. The CDR3 is 14 amino acids.

The chain recombines TRBV5-1 with TRBJ2-2; TRBD1 aligns across 9 bases. The CDR3 totals 16 residues. With V trimmed by 4 bases and J by 6 bases, 10 bases remained unmatched. Germline CDR1 SGHRS, CDR2 YFSETQ. The CDR3 DNA reads as TGCGCCAGCAGCCCGAGCGGACAGGGGTTTGCCGGGGAGCTGTTTTTT. This gives the protein CASSPSGQGFAGELFF.

V usage is TRBV19 and J usage is TRBJ2-2; 9 bases align to TRBD1. The ends lost 4 bases at V and 6 bases at J; junction bases unmatched: 3. The V gene's germline CDR1 is LNHDA and CDR2 SQIVND (reference sequence). There are 14 residues in the CDR3. DNA of the CDR3: TGTGCCAGTAGTACCGGGACAGGGCCCGGGGAGCTGTTTTTT. This codes for CASSTGTGPGELFF.

The V and J genes are TRBV28 and TRBJ2-5; 7 positions agree with TRBD1. The V and J ends lost 6 bases and 1 base, in that order; junction bases with no gene match: 11. The V gene's germline CDR1 is MDHEN and CDR2 SYDVKM. CDR3 length: 16 residues. CDR3 region: CASSSAGGQLQETQYF. The CDR3 DNA follows: TGTGCCAGCAGCTCAGCAGGGGGACAGCTCCAAGAGACCCAGTACTTC.

The gene calls are TRBV18 and TRBJ2-3; D ambiguous. This CDR3 region has 13 residues. Trimming took off 5 bases at V and 0 bases at J, with 6 bases between the two ends. Germline CDR1 KGHSH, CDR2 LQKENI. Here the CDR3 reads CASSATSTDTQYF. For the CDR3, the DNA is TGTGCCAGCTCAGCCACTAGCACAGATACGCAGTATTTT.

This clone appeared a single time. The chain joins TRBV3-1 (or the pseudogene TRBV3-2) to TRBJ2-7; maybe TRBD1 (5 bases). V dropped 4 bases and J dropped 7 bases, with 11 bases sitting between them. The CDR3 has 12 residues. Germline V gives CDR1 LGHDT, CDR2 YNNKEL (reference sequence). CDR3 residues: CASSPDMLEQYF. The CDR3 coding sequence is TGTGCCAGCAGCCCGGACATGTTGGAGCAGTACTTC.

The gene calls are TRBV5-8 and TRBJ2-5; TRBD1 might be the D (6 bases). CDR1 and CDR2 from the germline V gene are SGHTS and YDEGEE. The length of the CDR3 is 15 residues. Trimming shortened V by 5 bases and J by 2 bases, and 16 bases separated the two germline ends. CDR3 in amino acids: CASSSGQPGQETQYF. The CDR3 region has the DNA TGTGCCAGCAGTTCCGGACAGCCTGGTCAAGAGACCCAGTACTTC. The complete variable domain, with remaining parts taken from reference TRBV5-8 and TRBJ2-5, reads EAGVTQSPTHLIKTRGQQATLRCSPISGHTSVYWYQQALGLGLQFLLWYDEGEERNRGNFPPRFSGRQFPNYSSELNVNALELEDSALYLCASSSGQPGQETQYFGPGTRLLVL.

The rearrangement uses TRBV7-9 and TRBJ2-7, with a weak D call TRBD1 (7 bases). V was pared by 4 bases and J by 0 bases, with 13 bases between. This CDR3 is built from 15 residues. CDR1 is SEHNR, CDR2 FQNEAQ, per germline (reference sequence). CDR3 coding DNA: TGTGCCAGCAGCTCCAGGGGGGCTAGCTCCTACGAGCAGTACTTC. Protein product: CASSSRGASSYEQYF.

V usage is TRBV12-3 or TRBV12-4 and J usage is TRBJ2-1; 8 nucleotides agree with TRBD1. The CDR3 sequence is 13 residues long. V was clipped by 8 bases and J by 5 bases; unmatched bases: 5. CDR3 coding DNA: TGTGCCAGCGGAATGGACAGGGACAATGAGCAGTTCTTC. This codes for CASGMDRDNEQFF.

The CDR3: CASSLADSGSTQYF. The CDR3 region has the DNA TGTGCCAGCAGCTTAGCGGATAGCGGGAGTACGCAGTATTTT. The chain combines TRBV7-9 with TRBJ2-3; 9 nucleotides match TRBD2. V shed 0 bases, J shed 8 bases, and the junction held 3 bases outside the gene matches. CDR1 is SEHNR, CDR2 FQNEAQ, per germline (reference sequence). The CDR3 has 14 residues. The variable domain in full, completed from reference TRBV7-9 and TRBJ2-3, reads DTGVSQNPRHKITKRGQNVTFRCDPISEHNRLYWYRQTLGQGPEFLTYFQNEAQLEKSRLLSDRFSAERPKGSFSTLEIQRTEQGDSAMYLCASSLADSGSTQYFGPGTRLTVL.

This chain links TRBV6-2 or TRBV6-3 with TRBJ2-4; 9 nucleotides agree with TRBD2. Germline values: CDR1 MNHEY, CDR2 SVGEGT. The CDR3 totals 15 residues. V lost 6 bases to trimming and J lost 6 bases; unmatched junction nucleotides: 9. The CDR3 loop reads CASSLTRGGRNIQYF. The CDR3 DNA reads TGTGCCAGCAGCCTTACGCGGGGGGGCCGAAACATTCAGTACTTC.